The 26 T cell receptor beta chains below come from one sample, sequenced in a study of blood T cell repertoires in COVID-19. Sequencing was performed with immunoSEQ multiplex PCR; in TCRdb, only in-frame clones are kept and a portion is missing. The sample lists 130,000 or so clones, approximately 82% seen once, with 5.5% to 6% in the top ten. Sequencing was performed on peripheral blood. The receptor set was obtained from an elderly man with active or convalescent COVID-19.

In nucleotides, the CDR3 is TGTGCCACCAGTCCCCCGGGACAGGGGGTTCGCGGGGAGCTGTTTTTT. It encodes CATSPPGQGVRGELFF. The rearrangement uses TRBV24-1 and TRBJ2-2; 11 bases line up with TRBD1. Germline trimming cut 6 bases from V and 7 bases from J; bases unmatched to any gene: 9. The CDR3 consists of 16 residues. Germline CDR1 is KGHDR and CDR2 is SFDVKD.

This clone appeared a few times. This CDR3 reads CASSVQETGNTIYF. The CDR3 nucleotides are TGTGCCAGCTCAGTCCAGGAAACTGGAAACACCATATATTTT. The chain has TRBV18 and TRBJ1-3; D is unclear. This CDR3 is 14 amino acids long. Germline V CDR1 and CDR2: KGHSH, LQKENI. Trimming stripped 5 bases from V and 2 bases from J, with 10 bases between.

The chain recombines TRBV7-3 with TRBJ1-6; 8 bases align to TRBD1. This CDR3 contains 15 residues. V was pared by 0 bases and J by 10 bases, with 5 bases of the junction left unmatched. Germline lookup yields CDR1 SGHTA and CDR2 FQGTGA. CDR3 sequence reads: CASSLTAGGGSPLHF. In DNA form, the CDR3 reads TGTGCCAGCAGCTTAACGGCAGGGGGCGGCTCACCCCTCCACTTT.

The chain has TRBV6-2 or TRBV6-3 and TRBJ2-1, with a weak D call TRBD1 (6 bases). V lost 5 bases and J 10 bases, leaving 21 bases between the germline ends. The V gene's germline CDR1 is MNHEY and CDR2 SVGEGT. CDR3 length equals 15 residues. CDR3 loop: CASSTDLGLRGEQFF. The CDR3 DNA sequence: TGTGCCAGCAGTACCGACTTGGGGCTGAGGGGGGAGCAGTTCTTC.

V is TRBV7-2 and J is TRBJ1-2; unclear D gene. The CDR3 totals 14 residues. V lost 7 bases to trimming and J lost 6 bases, with 18 bases between them. Germline V gives CDR1 SGHTA, CDR2 FQGNSA. The CDR3 DNA reads TGTGCCAGCACCGAAGGACTAGGGCGTGATGGCTACACCTTC. Residues: CASTEGLGRDGYTF. The variable domain in full, with the rest retrieved from reference TRBV7-2 and TRBJ1-2, is GAGVSQSPSNKVTEKGKDVELRCDPISGHTALYWYRQSLGQGLEFLIYFQGNSAPDKSGLPSDRFSAERTGGSVSTLTIQRTQQEDSAVYLCASTEGLGRDGYTFGSGTRLTVV.

Here the CDR3 reads CASSSSSRSPYEQYF. The CDR3 DNA reads TGTGCCAGCAGTTCATCGTCCAGATCCCCCTACGAGCAGTACTTC. The chain links TRBV6-2 or TRBV6-3 to TRBJ2-7; D not certain. Germline-derived CDR1 and CDR2 are MNHEY and SVGEGT. The V end was cut by 4 bases, the J end by 2 bases, with 15 bases between. The CDR3 is made up of 15 amino acids.

The V gene is TRBV6-2 or TRBV6-3, the J gene TRBJ1-2, with 10 bases fitting TRBD1. CDR3 length: 15 residues. J gave up 8 bases and V 2 bases, and 8 bases lay outside the gene matches. Germline CDR1 reads MNHEY; CDR2 reads SVGEGT. DNA for the CDR3: TGTGCCAGCAGTTACACGACAGGGGGCGAATTCGGCTACACCTTC. Protein product: CASSYTTGGEFGYTF.

The rearrangement joins TRBV10-3 to TRBJ2-2; TRBD2 matches 10 bases. Germline V gene sequence: CDR1 ENHRY, CDR2 SYGVKD. V gave up 3 bases and J gave up 6 bases; unmatched junction bases: 7. This CDR3 has 16 residues. This CDR3 is CAISEGLAGVSGELFF. The CDR3 nucleotides read TGTGCCATCAGTGAAGGGCTAGCGGGGGTTTCCGGGGAGCTGTTTTTT.

The chain joins TRBV19 to TRBJ2-2, with 8 bases fitting TRBD2. J lost 2 bases, V lost 3 bases, and 2 bases had no gene match. This CDR3 is built from 15 residues. CDR1 and CDR2 from the germline V gene are LNHDA and SQIVND (reference sequence). CDR3 nucleotide sequence: TGTGCCAGTAGTATGGCGGGGGGCAACACCGGGGAGCTGTTTTTT. This codes for CASSMAGGNTGELFF.

The chain employs TRBV9 and TRBJ2-5; weak D call: TRBD2 (5 bases). V lost 6 bases to trimming and J lost 6 bases, with 15 bases between them. The CDR3 runs to 13 residues. Germline V gene data show CDR1 as SGDLS and CDR2 as YYNGEE. The CDR3 DNA is TGTGCCAGCATCGGACTGGGTGTGAAGACCCAGTACTTC. It translates to CASIGLGVKTQYF.

This chain connects TRBV6-5 to TRBJ1-1; 8 nucleotides match TRBD1. V shed 6 bases and J 4 bases; nucleotides not matched to a gene: 4. Germline CDR1 is MNHEY and CDR2 is SVGAGI. CDR3 size: 13 residues. The CDR3 DNA is TGTGCCAGCAGCCGTACAGGGGGCACTGAAGCTTTCTTT. It encodes CASSRTGGTEAFF.

The chain has TRBV5-1 and TRBJ2-3, with 10 bases matching TRBD2. From germline, CDR1 is SGHRS and CDR2 YFSETQ. Unmatched junction bases numbered 8, after V lost 0 bases and J lost 4 bases. This CDR3 comprises 17 residues. CDR3: CASSLGPASGGSDTQYF. The DNA of the CDR3 is TGCGCCAGCAGCTTGGGCCCGGCTAGCGGGGGTTCAGATACGCAGTATTTT.

The V and J genes are TRBV18 and TRBJ1-2; tentative D call: TRBD1 (6 bases). Germline CDR1 KGHSH, CDR2 LQKENI. The CDR3 length is 13 residues. V lost 3 bases, J lost 8 bases, and 13 bases lay in between. The CDR3 region is CASSPNRDKGYTF. The CDR3 coding sequence is TGTGCCAGCTCACCCAACCGGGACAAGGGCTACACCTTC.

V usage is TRBV2 and J usage is TRBJ1-1, with TRBD1 as a possible D gene (5 bases). The CDR3 is 14 residues long. The germline CDR1 and CDR2 sequences are SNHLY and FYNNEI. The germline V and J ends were trimmed by 6 bases and 2 bases, with 13 bases remaining between them. CDR3 amino acids: CASSAGRTNTEAFF. CDR3 bases: TGTGCCAGCAGCGCGGGACGTACAAACACTGAAGCTTTCTTT. Looking up the rest from reference TRBV2 and TRBJ1-1 gives the full variable domain: EPEVTQTPSHQVTQMGQEVILRCVPISNHLYFYWYRQILGQKVEFLVSFYNNEISEKSEIFDDQFSVERPDGSNFTLKIRSTKLEDSAMYFCASSAGRTNTEAFFGQGTRLTVV.

This clone was observed a few times. The chain employs TRBV2 and TRBJ2-5; TRBD2 agrees at 14 bases. CDR1 is SNHLY, CDR2 FYNNEI, per germline. V gave up 6 bases and J gave up 3 bases; unmatched junction bases: 9. There are 17 residues in the CDR3. Here the CDR3 reads CASRDGTSGGREETQYF. The CDR3 nucleotides read TGTGCCAGCAGGGATGGGACTAGCGGGGGACGCGAAGAGACCCAGTACTTC.

This chain joins TRBV28 and TRBJ1-4; 10 positions match TRBD1. V was clipped by 6 bases and J by 10 bases; unmatched bases: 11. The CDR3 is 15 residues long. The germline V gene encodes CDR1 MDHEN and CDR2 SYDVKM. The CDR3 loop is CASSLTGTGEGKLFF. As DNA, the CDR3 is TGTGCCAGCAGCCTTACCGGGACAGGGGAAGGAAAACTGTTTTTT.

V and J are TRBV6-2 or TRBV6-3 and TRBJ2-1, with TRBD2 identical over 10 bases. The germline V gene encodes CDR1 MNHEY and CDR2 SVGEGT. The CDR3 totals 14 residues. Trimming took 4 bases from V and 9 from J; bases not matched to a gene: 6. The CDR3 DNA reads as TGTGCCAGCAGTTCGGGACTAGCGTTTGGTGAGCAGTTCTTC. Encoded protein: CASSSGLAFGEQFF.

This clone was counted a single time. V and J are TRBV5-8 and TRBJ2-7; 10 bases line up with TRBD1. From germline, CDR1 is SGHTS and CDR2 YDEGEE. The length of the CDR3 is 16 residues. V was pared by 4 bases and J by 2 bases, with 9 bases of the junction left unmatched. This CDR3 is CASSPRGTGDPYEQYF. DNA for the CDR3: TGTGCCAGCAGCCCGAGGGGGACAGGGGATCCCTACGAGCAGTACTTC. Combining the CDR3 with reference TRBV5-8 and TRBJ2-7 gives the whole variable domain EAGVTQSPTHLIKTRGQQATLRCSPISGHTSVYWYQQALGLGLQFLLWYDEGEERNRGNFPPRFSGRQFPNYSSELNVNALELEDSALYLCASSPRGTGDPYEQYFGPGTRLTVT.

V gene TRBV18 combines with J gene TRBJ1-6; 10 positions match TRBD1. Germline CDR1 KGHSH, CDR2 LQKENI. CDR3 length: 15 amino acids. J lost 10 bases, V lost 6 bases, and 9 bases had no gene match. The DNA for the CDR3 is TGTGCCAGCTCTCAGATAGGACAGGGGGGATCACCCCTCCACTTT. This gives the protein CASSQIGQGGSPLHF.

This chain uses TRBV9 with TRBJ1-5; tentatively, D is TRBD1 (5 bases). Germline V CDR1 and CDR2: SGDLS, YYNGEE. The ends were cut back, 4 bases at V and 9 bases at J, with 14 bases in the middle. CDR3 length equals 13 residues. CDR3 loop: CASSPLGGGPQHF. The CDR3 region has the DNA TGTGCCAGCAGCCCCCTGGGGGGAGGGCCCCAGCATTTT.

With regard to this clone: The identical CDR3 is also encoded by other nucleotide sequences in the sample. This CDR3 reads CASSPQNTGELFF. The CDR3 DNA reads as TGTGCCAGCAGTCCCCAGAACACCGGGGAGCTGTTTTTT. V is TRBV6-2 or TRBV6-3 and J is TRBJ2-2; D unresolved. This CDR3 has 13 amino acids. In germline, CDR1 is MNHEY, CDR2 SVGEGT. The V gene lost 5 bases and the J gene lost 1 base, with 5 bases spanning the gap.

The chain carries TRBV30 and TRBJ2-1; D perhaps matches TRBD2 (6 bases). The CDR3 runs to 14 residues. CDR1 is GTSNPN and CDR2 is SVGIG in the germline V gene (reference sequence). V was shortened by 3 bases and J by 0 bases, with 9 bases between the two germline ends. CDR3 protein: CAWSVGGSYNEQFF. The CDR3 DNA follows: TGTGCCTGGAGCGTGGGGGGCTCCTACAATGAGCAGTTCTTC.

This chain joins TRBV20-1 and TRBJ1-5, with TRBD1 matching 7 bases. Germline lookup yields CDR1 DFQATT and CDR2 SNEGSKA (reference sequence). The CDR3 sequence is 14 residues long. The V segment lost 3 bases and the J segment 3 bases; nucleotides outside the gene matches: 5. CDR3 sequence reads: CSASSGQYNQPQHF. As DNA, the CDR3 is TGCAGTGCTAGTTCGGGACAGTACAATCAGCCCCAGCATTTT.

The chain uses TRBV6-5 and TRBJ2-3, with TRBD2 as a possible D gene (5 bases). V was trimmed by 6 bases and J by 6 bases, leaving 19 bases between them. The V gene's germline CDR1 is MNHEY and CDR2 SVGAGI. CDR3 length: 15 amino acids. The CDR3 protein is CASRVGVGNQDTQYF. The CDR3 bases are TGTGCCAGCAGAGTCGGGGTTGGAAATCAGGATACGCAGTATTTT.

This rearrangement joins TRBV19 to TRBJ1-1; 9 nucleotides match TRBD1. Germline assignment: CDR1 LNHDA and CDR2 SQIVND (reference sequence). V trimming: 5 bases; J trimming: 0 bases; junction bases outside the gene matches: 13. This CDR3 comprises 18 residues. CDR3 nucleotides: TGTGCCAGTAGTCCAAGGACAGGGGCACGGACGATGAACACTGAAGCTTTCTTT. Amino acid sequence: CASSPRTGARTMNTEAFF.

This rearrangement joins TRBV7-2 to TRBJ2-3; D is unclear. The CDR3 runs 14 residues. CDR1 and CDR2 from the germline V gene are SGHTA and FQGNSA. V shed 1 base and J shed 7 bases, with 12 bases lying between them. The CDR3 region has the DNA TGTGCCAGCAGCTTAGGGGTTAGCACGTATACGCAGTATTTT. Residues: CASSLGVSTYTQYF.